The rows below give T cell receptor beta chains drawn from one sample of a study of blood T cell repertoires in COVID-19. Clones were sequenced by immunoSEQ multiplex PCR, and TCRdb holds only the in-frame ones, with some missing. The data contain about 130,000 clones, approximately 82% of them seen just once; the ten biggest clones take up roughly 12%. The sample was peripheral blood. These receptors all come from a man aged 55 to 70 with acute or convalescent COVID-19. CDR3s include the opening cysteine and the closing phenylalanine or tryptophan. D genes are given only for firm matches. A row's size may be missing; if present it is once, few, many or a size class.

d_call	cdr3_length	clone_size	j_call	v_call	cdr3_nt	cdr3_aa
TRBD1	15	-	TRBJ1-5	TRBV6-5	TGTGCCAGCAGTAAGGACAGGGCTGGCAATCAGCCCCAGCATTTT	CASSKDRAGNQPQHF
TRBD1	18	-	TRBJ1-5	TRBV28	TGTGCCAGCAGTAAGGACAGGGGAGGGTATTCATCCCATCAGCCCCAGCATTTT	CASSKDRGGYSSHQPQHF
TRBD1	15	-	TRBJ1-5	TRBV5-1	TGCGCCAGCAGCCCAGGACAGGGGGCTCTTCAGCCCCAGCATTTT	CASSPGQGALQPQHF
TRBD1	15	-	TRBJ2-7	TRBV5-1	TGCGCCAGCAGCACCGACAGGGTTAGCTCCTACGAGCAGTACTTC	CASSTDRVSSYEQYF
-	14	-	TRBJ2-7	TRBV28	TGTGCCAGCAGTCACCAGACAAATACCTACGAGCAGTACTTC	CASSHQTNTYEQYF
TRBD2	19	-	TRBJ2-2	TRBV5-1	TGCGCCAGCAGCACAGGACTAGCGCGACCCTATCGCGACACCGGGGAGCTGTTTTTT	CASSTGLARPYRDTGELFF
-	14	few	TRBJ2-2	TRBV3-1/TRBV3-2	TGTGCCAGCAGCCCGATCCTGAGCACCGGGGAGCTGTTTTTT	CASSPILSTGELFF
TRBD1	13	few	TRBJ2-1	TRBV30	TGTGCCTGGAGTGTTTTCGAGACAGGGAAAATGTTCTTC	CAWSVFETGKMFF
-	14	-	TRBJ2-2	TRBV7-3	TGTGCCAGCAGCTTGGACAGAGACACCGGGGAGCTGTTTTTT	CASSLDRDTGELFF
-	16	-	TRBJ2-2	TRBV5-4	TGTGCCAGCAGCTTGGTTGGGGGCCAGAACACCGGGGAGCTGTTTTTT	CASSLVGGQNTGELFF
TRBD2	18	-	TRBJ2-3	TRBV7-3	TGTGCCAGCAGCTTATCCCCCTATCTAGCGGGCTCCACAGATACGCAGTATTTT	CASSLSPYLAGSTDTQYF
-	16	-	TRBJ1-5	TRBV2	TGTGCCAGCAGTCCCTTTGGTCCCGGCGGGGATCAGCCCCAGCATTTT	CASSPFGPGGDQPQHF
TRBD2	16	-	TRBJ2-1	TRBV7-6	TGTGCCAGCAGCTTAATCCTACTAGCGGGAGCCGGAGAGCAGTTCTTC	CASSLILLAGAGEQFF
-	16	-	TRBJ2-6	TRBV28	TGTGCCAGCAGAACCAATCCAGGGTCTGGGGCCAACGTCCTGACTTTC	CASRTNPGSGANVLTF
-	14	-	TRBJ1-5	TRBV18	TGTGCCAGCTCACGTCGGGGAGGAACTCAGCCCCAGCATTTT	CASSRRGGTQPQHF
-	15	-	TRBJ1-5	TRBV27	TGTGCCAGTCGCACAGGGTCCCTGGGCAATCAGCCCCAGCATTTT	CASRTGSLGNQPQHF
TRBD1	17	-	TRBJ1-1	TRBV18	TGTGCCAGCTCACCACCCCGACAGGGGGGGATGAACACTGAAGCTTTCTTT	CASSPPRQGGMNTEAFF
-	16	-	TRBJ1-6	TRBV27	TGTGCCAGCAGCCCTAACGCTGGGGGGGTTAATTCACCCCTCCACTTT	CASSPNAGGVNSPLHF
-	15	-	TRBJ1-2	TRBV4-2	TGTGCCAGCAGCCAGTTACAGGGTGCTAACTATGGCTACACCTTC	CASSQLQGANYGYTF
TRBD1	14	-	TRBJ1-2	TRBV30	TGTGCCTGGCGTACCCAGGGGGTTTACTATGGCTACACCTTC	CAWRTQGVYYGYTF
-	21	once	TRBJ2-3	TRBV3-1/TRBV3-2	TGTGCCAGCAGCTACAAGCGAATAGATACAATGGCGGGACGTTGGTTTAATACGCAGTATTTT	CASSYKRIDTMAGRWFNTQYF
-	14	-	TRBJ2-7	TRBV7-8	TGTGCCAGCAGCTCCAGGGCTGGGTCCTACGAGCAGTACTTC	CASSSRAGSYEQYF
-	12	-	TRBJ2-4	TRBV10-3	TGTGCCATCAGTGAGTCGACGCGGACTATCTCCTTC	CAISESTRTISF
TRBD1	15	-	TRBJ1-3	TRBV6-5	TGTGCCAGCAGTTTGGACAGGGGGAGCGGAAACACCATATATTTT	CASSLDRGSGNTIYF
-	15	-	TRBJ2-6	TRBV11-2	TGTGCCAGCAGCTTAGAGACTGCCGGGGCCAACGTCCTGACTTTC	CASSLETAGANVLTF
TRBD2	16	-	TRBJ2-7	TRBV13	TGTGCCAGCAGCTCACGGACTAGCGGGATTGCCTACGAGCAGTACTTC	CASSSRTSGIAYEQYF
TRBD2	14	-	TRBJ2-1	TRBV19	TGTGCCAGTAGGGGACTAGCGGCCTACAATGAGCAGTTCTTC	CASRGLAAYNEQFF
TRBD1	15	-	TRBJ2-1	TRBV18	TGTGCCAGCTCGCAGGACAGGGGAGGGGGAGATGAGCAGTTCTTC	CASSQDRGGGDEQFF
-	17	few	TRBJ1-6	TRBV21-1	TGTGCCAGCAGCAAACGAACAGGGGGCACGTATAATTCACCCCTCCACTTT	CASSKRTGGTYNSPLHF